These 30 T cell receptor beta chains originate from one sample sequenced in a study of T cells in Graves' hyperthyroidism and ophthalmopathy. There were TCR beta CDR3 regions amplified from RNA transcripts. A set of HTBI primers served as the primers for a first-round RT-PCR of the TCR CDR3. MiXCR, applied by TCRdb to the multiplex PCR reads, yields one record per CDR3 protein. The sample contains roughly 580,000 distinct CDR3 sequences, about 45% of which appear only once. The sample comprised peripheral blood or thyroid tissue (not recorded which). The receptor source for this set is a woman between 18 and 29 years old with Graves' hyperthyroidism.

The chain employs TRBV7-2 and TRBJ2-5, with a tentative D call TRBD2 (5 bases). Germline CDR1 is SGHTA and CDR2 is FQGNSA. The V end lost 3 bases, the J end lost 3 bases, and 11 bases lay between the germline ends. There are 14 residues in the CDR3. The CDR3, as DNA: TGTGCCAGCAGCTTGGCCGTCGGGAAAGAGACCCAGTACTTC. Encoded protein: CASSLAVGKETQYF.

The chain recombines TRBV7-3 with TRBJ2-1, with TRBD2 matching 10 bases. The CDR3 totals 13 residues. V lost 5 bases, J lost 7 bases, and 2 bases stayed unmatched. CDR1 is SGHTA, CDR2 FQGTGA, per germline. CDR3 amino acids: CASSPSGGNEQFF. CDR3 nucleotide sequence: TGTGCCAGCAGCCCTAGCGGGGGTAATGAGCAGTTCTTC. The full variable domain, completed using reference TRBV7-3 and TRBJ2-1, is GAGVSQTPSNKVTEKGKYVELRCDPISGHTALYWYRQSLGQGPEFLIYFQGTGAADDSGLPNDRFFAVRPEGSVSTLKIQRTERGDSAVYLCASSPSGGNEQFFGPGTRLTVL.

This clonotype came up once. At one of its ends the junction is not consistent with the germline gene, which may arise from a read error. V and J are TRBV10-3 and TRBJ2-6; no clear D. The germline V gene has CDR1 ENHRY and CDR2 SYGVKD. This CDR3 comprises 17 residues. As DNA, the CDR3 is TGTGCCAGCAGTGACGTAGACGCCAGCCCTGGGGCCAACGTCCTGACTTTC. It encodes CASSDVDASPGANVLTF.

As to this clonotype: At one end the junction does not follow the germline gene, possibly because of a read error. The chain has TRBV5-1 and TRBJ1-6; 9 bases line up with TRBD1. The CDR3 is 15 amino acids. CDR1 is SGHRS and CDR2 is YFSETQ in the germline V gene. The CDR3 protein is CASSSGTGTNSPLHF. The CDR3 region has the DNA TGTGCCAGCAGCTCCGGGACAGGGACCAATTCACCCCTCCACTTT.

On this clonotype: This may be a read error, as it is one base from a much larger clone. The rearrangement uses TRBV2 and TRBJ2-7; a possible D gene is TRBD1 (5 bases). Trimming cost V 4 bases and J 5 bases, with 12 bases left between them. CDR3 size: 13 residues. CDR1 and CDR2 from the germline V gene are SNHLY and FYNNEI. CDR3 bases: TGTGCCAGCAGTGGCATGGGGCCCAACGAGCAGTACTTC. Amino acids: CASSGMGPNEQYF.

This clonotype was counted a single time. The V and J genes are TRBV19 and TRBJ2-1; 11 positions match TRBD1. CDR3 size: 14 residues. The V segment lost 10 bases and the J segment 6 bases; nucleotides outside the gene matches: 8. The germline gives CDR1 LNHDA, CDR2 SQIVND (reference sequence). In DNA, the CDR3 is TGTGCCACCATCAAGGGGACAGGGGGCAATGAGCAGTTCTTC. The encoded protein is CATIKGTGGNEQFF.

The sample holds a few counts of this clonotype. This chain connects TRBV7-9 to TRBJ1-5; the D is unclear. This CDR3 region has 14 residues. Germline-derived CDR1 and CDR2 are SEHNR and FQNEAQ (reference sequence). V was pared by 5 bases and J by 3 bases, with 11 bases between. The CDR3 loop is CASSQVNNNQPQHF. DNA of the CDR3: TGTGCCAGCAGCCAAGTAAACAACAATCAGCCCCAGCATTTT. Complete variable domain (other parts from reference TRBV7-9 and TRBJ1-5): DTGVSQNPRHKITKRGQNVTFRCDPISEHNRLYWYRQTLGQGPEFLTYFQNEAQLEKSRLLSDRFSAERPKGSFSTLEIQRTEQGDSAMYLCASSQVNNNQPQHFGDGTRLSIL.

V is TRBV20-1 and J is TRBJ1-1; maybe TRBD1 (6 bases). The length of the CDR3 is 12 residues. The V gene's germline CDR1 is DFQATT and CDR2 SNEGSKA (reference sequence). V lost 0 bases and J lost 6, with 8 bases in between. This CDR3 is CSARERGSEAFF. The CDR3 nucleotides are TGCAGTGCTAGAGAAAGGGGGTCTGAAGCTTTCTTT.

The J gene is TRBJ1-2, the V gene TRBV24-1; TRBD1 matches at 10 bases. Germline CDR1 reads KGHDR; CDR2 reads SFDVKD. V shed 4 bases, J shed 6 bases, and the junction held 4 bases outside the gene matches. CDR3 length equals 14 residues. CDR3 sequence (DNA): TGTGCCACCAGTGACACCGGGACAGGGGATGGCTACACCTTC. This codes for CATSDTGTGDGYTF.

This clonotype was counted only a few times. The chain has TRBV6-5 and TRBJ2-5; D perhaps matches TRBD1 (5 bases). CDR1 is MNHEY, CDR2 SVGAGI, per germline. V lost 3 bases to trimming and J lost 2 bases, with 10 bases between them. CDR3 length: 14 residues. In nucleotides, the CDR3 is TGTGCCAGCAGTTATTTCGACAGTCAAGAGACCCAGTACTTC. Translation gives CASSYFDSQETQYF.

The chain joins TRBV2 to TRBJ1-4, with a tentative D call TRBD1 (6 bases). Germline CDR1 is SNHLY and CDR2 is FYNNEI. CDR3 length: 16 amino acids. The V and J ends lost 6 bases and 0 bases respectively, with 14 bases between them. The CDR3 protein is CASRLTRTATNEKLFF. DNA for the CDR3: TGTGCCAGCAGGTTGACTCGGACAGCAACTAATGAAAAACTGTTTTTT.

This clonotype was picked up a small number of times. CDR3 in amino acids: CASSLDPKYEQYF. In nucleotides, the CDR3 is TGTGCCAGCAGTTTGGACCCAAAATACGAGCAGTACTTC. V gene TRBV2 combines with J gene TRBJ2-7; D unresolved. With 5 bases removed from V and 4 bases from J, the gap between germline ends came to 12 bases. The germline V gene has CDR1 SNHLY and CDR2 FYNNEI. This CDR3 contains 13 residues.

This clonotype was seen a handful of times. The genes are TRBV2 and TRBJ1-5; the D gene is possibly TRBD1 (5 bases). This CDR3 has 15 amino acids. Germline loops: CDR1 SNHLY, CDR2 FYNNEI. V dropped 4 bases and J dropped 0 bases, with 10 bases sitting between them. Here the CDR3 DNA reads TGTGCCAGCAGTGCGACAGTTTATAGCAATCAGCCCCAGCATTTT. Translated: CASSATVYSNQPQHF.

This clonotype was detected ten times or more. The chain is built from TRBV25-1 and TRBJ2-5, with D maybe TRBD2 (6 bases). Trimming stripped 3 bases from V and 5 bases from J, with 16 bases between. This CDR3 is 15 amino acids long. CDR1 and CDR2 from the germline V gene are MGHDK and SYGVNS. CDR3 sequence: CASSDTATSSETQYF. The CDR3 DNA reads TGTGCCAGCAGTGATACCGCAACTAGCTCCGAGACCCAGTACTTC.

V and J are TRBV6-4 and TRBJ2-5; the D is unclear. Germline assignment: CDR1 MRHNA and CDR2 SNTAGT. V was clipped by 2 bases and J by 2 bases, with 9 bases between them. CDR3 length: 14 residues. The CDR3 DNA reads TGTGCCAGCAGTGACCGGGCCGGACAAGAGACCCAGTACTTC. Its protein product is CASSDRAGQETQYF.

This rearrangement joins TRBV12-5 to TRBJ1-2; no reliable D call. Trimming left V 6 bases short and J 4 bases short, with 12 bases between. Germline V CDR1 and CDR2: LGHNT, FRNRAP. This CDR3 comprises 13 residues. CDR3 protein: CASGSDRAYGYTF. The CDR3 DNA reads TGTGCTAGTGGCTCGGACCGCGCCTATGGCTACACCTTC.

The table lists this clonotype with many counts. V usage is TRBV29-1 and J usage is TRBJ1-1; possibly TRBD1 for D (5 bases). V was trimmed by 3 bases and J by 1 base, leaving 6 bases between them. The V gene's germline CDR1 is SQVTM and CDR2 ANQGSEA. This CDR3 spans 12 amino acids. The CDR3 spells CSVDRANTEAFF. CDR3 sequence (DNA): TGCAGCGTTGACAGGGCGAACACTGAAGCTTTCTTT.

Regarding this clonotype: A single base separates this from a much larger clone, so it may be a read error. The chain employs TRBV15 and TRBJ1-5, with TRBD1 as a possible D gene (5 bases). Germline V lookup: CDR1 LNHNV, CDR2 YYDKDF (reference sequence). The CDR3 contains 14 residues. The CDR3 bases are TGTGCCAACAGCAGAGGGACGATCAATCAGCCCCAGCATTTT. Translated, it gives CANSRGTINQPQHF.

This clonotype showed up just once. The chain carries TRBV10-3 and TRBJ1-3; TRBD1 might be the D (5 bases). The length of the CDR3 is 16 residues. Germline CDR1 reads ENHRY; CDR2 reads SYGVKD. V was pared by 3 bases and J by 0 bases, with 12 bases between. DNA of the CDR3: TGTGCCATCAGTGACTCTAGCGGGACCTCTGGAAACACCATATATTTT. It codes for CAISDSSGTSGNTIYF.

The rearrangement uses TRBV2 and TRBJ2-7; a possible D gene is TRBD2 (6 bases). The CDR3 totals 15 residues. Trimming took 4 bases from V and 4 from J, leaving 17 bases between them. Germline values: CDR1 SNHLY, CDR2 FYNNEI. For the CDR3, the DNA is TGTGCCAGCAGTGTGTTGCCCGGGAGTACTTACGAGCAGTACTTC. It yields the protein CASSVLPGSTYEQYF.

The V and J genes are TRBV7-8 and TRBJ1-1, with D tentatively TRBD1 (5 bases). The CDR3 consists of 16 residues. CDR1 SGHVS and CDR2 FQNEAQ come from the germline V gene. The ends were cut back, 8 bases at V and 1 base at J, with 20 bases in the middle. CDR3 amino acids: CASERFAGFGNTEAFF. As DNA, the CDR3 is TGTGCCAGCGAACGGTTCGCAGGGTTCGGGAACACTGAAGCTTTCTTT. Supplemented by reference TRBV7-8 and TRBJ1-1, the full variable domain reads GAGVSQSPRYKVAKRGQDVALRCDPISGHVSLFWYQQALGQGPEFLTYFQNEAQLDKSGLPSDRFFAERPEGSVSTLKIQRTQQEDSAVYLCASERFAGFGNTEAFFGQGTRLTVV.

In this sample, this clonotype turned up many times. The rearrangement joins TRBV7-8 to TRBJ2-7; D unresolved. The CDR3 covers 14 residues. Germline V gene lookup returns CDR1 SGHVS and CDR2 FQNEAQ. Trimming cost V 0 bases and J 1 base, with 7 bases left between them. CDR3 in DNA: TGTGCCAGCAGCTTAGCGTACGTATCCTACGAGCAGTACTTC. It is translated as CASSLAYVSYEQYF.

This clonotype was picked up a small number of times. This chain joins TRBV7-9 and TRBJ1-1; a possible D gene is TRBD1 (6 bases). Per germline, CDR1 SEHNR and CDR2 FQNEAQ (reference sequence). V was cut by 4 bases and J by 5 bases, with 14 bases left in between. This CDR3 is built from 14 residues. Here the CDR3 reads CASSSDRRQTEAFF. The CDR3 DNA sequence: TGTGCCAGCAGCTCGGACAGACGCCAAACTGAAGCTTTCTTT.

Here the CDR3 reads CASSPSGVNEKLFF. The CDR3 coding sequence is TGTGCCAGCAGCCCCTCAGGAGTCAATGAAAAACTGTTTTTT. This chain uses TRBV7-9 with TRBJ1-4; D call uncertain. CDR3 length: 14 residues. Germline V gene lookup returns CDR1 SEHNR and CDR2 FQNEAQ (reference sequence). Trimming cost V 5 bases and J 5 bases, with 12 bases left between them. Based on the CDR3 plus reference TRBV7-9 and TRBJ1-4, the full variable domain is DTGVSQNPRHKITKRGQNVTFRCDPISEHNRLYWYRQTLGQGPEFLTYFQNEAQLEKSRLLSDRFSAERPKGSFSTLEIQRTEQGDSAMYLCASSPSGVNEKLFFGSGTQLSVL.

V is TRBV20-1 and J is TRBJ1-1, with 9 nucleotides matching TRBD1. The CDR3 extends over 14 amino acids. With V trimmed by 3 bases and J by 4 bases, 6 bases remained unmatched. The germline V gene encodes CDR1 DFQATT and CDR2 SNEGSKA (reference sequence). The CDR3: CSARDRGFVTEAFF. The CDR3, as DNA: TGCAGTGCTAGGGACAGGGGATTTGTCACTGAAGCTTTCTTT.

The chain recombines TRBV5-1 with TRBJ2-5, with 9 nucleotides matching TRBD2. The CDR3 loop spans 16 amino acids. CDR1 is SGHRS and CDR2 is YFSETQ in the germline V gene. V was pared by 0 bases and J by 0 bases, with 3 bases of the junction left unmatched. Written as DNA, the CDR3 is TGCGCCAGCAGCTTGGCCCTAGCGGGGTACCAAGAGACCCAGTACTTC. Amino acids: CASSLALAGYQETQYF.

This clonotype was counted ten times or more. CDR3 region: CASSPNLASGANVLTF. As DNA, the CDR3 is TGTGCCAGCAGCCCGAATCTAGCGTCGGGGGCCAACGTCCTGACTTTC. The chain couples TRBV7-3 to TRBJ2-6; D perhaps matches TRBD2 (6 bases). This CDR3 is 16 amino acids long. V was pared by 5 bases and J by 4 bases, with 15 bases between. CDR1 is SGHTA and CDR2 is FQGTGA in the germline V gene.

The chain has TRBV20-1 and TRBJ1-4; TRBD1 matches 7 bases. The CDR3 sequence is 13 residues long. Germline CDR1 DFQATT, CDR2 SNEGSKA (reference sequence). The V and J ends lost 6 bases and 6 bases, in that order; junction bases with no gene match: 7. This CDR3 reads CSAIRGQYEKLFF. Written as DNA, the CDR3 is TGCAGTGCCATCAGGGGACAGTATGAAAAACTGTTTTTT.

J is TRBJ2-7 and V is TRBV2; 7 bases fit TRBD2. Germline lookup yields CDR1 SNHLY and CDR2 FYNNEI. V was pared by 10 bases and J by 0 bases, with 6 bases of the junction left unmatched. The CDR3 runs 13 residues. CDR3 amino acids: CATSRGTSYEQYF. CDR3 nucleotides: TGTGCCACCTCGCGGGGGACCTCCTACGAGCAGTACTTC.

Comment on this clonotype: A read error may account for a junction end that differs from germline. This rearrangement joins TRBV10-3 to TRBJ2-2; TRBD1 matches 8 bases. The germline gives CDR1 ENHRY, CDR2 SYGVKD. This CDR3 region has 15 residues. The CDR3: CASSHTGGYTGELFF. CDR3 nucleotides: TGTGCCAGCAGTCACACAGGGGGATATACCGGGGAGCTGTTTTTT.